The entry below describes one T cell receptor beta chain. The data were produced by immunoSEQ multiplex PCR, yet TCRdb's version contains in-frame clones alone and is incomplete. Of some 280,000 clones listed, about 89% are singletons. The source of the sample is a study of blood T cell repertoires in COVID-19. Germline CDR1 and CDR2: SEHNR and FQNEAQ (reference sequence). The ends lost 6 bases at V and 1 base at J; junction bases unmatched: 3. This CDR3 is built from 15 residues. The receptor was derived from a woman aged 55-70 years with acute or convalescent COVID-19. The chain uses TRBV7-9 and TRBJ2-5, with 12 bases fitting TRBD2. Material for sequencing was peripheral blood. The CDR3 region is CASRGLAGPQETQYF. CDR3 bases: TGTGCCAGCAGGGGACTAGCGGGCCCCCAAGAGACCCAGTACTTC.